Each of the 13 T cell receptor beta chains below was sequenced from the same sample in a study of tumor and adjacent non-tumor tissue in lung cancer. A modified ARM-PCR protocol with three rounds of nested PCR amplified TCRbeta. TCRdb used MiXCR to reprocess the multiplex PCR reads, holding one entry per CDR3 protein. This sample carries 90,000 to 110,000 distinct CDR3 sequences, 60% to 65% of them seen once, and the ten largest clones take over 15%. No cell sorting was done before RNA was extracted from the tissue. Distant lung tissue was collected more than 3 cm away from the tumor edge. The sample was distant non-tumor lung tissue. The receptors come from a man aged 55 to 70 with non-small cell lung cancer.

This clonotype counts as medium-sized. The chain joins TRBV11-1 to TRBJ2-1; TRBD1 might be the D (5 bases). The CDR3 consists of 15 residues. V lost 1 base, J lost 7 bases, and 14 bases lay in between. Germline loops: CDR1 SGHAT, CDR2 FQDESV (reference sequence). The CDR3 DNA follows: TGTGCCAGCAGCTTAGTACGGGCAGGGATAAATGAGCAGTTCTTC. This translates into CASSLVRAGINEQFF.

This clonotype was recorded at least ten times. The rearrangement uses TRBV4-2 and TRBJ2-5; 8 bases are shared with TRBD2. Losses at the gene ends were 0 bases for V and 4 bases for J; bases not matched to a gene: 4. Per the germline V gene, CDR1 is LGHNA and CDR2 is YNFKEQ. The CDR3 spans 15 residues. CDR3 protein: CASSQDPLAGETQYF. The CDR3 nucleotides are TGTGCCAGCAGCCAAGACCCCCTAGCGGGAGAGACCCAGTACTTC.

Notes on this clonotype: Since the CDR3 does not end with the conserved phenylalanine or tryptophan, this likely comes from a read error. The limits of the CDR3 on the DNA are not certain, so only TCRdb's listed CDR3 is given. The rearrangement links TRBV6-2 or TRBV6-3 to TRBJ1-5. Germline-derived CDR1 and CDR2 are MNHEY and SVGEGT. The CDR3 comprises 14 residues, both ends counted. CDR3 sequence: CASTLEAERRPKHS.

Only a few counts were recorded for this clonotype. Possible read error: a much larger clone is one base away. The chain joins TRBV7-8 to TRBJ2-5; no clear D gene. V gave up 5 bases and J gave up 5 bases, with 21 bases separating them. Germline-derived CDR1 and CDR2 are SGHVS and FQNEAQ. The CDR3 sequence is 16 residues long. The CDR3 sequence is CASSLLGGPKGETQYF. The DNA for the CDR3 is TGTGCCAGCAGCCTACTGGGTGGTCCGAAAGGGGAGACCCAGTACTTC. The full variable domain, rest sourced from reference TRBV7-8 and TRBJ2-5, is GAGVSQSPRYKVAKRGQDVALRCDPISGHVSLFWYQQALGQGPEFLTYFQNEAQLDKSGLPSDRFFAERPEGSVSTLKIQRTQQEDSAVYLCASSLLGGPKGETQYFGPGTRLLVL.

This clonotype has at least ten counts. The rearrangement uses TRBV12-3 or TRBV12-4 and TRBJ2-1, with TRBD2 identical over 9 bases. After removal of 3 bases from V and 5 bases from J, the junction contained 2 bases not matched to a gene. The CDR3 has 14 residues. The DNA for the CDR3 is TGTGCCAGCAGTTTGGGCGGGGGGGACAATGAGCAGTTCTTC. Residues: CASSLGGGDNEQFF.

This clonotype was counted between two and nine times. CDR3 sequence (DNA): TGTGCCAGCAGCTTGGTGGGGGGCAATGAGCAGTTCTTC. It translates to CASSLVGGNEQFF. The chain has TRBV9 and TRBJ2-1, with D perhaps matching TRBD2 (6 bases). This CDR3 is built from 13 residues. Trimming stripped 4 bases from V and 6 bases from J, with 11 bases between. The germline V gene has CDR1 SGDLS and CDR2 YYNGEE.

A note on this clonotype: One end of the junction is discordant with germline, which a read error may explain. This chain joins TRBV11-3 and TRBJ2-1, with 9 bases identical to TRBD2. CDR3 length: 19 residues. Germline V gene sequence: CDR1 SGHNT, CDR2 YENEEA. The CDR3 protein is CASSSRTSERARSCNEQFF. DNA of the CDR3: TGTGCCAGCAGCTCCCGGACTAGCGAGAGGGCCCGCTCCTGCAATGAGCAGTTTTTC.

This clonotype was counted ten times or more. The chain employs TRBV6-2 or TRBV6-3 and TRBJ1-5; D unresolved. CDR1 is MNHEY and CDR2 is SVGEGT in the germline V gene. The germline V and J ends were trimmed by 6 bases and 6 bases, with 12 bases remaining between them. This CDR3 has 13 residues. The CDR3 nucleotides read TGTGCCAGCAGCCCCCGGGAACCTCAGCCCCAGCATTTT. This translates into CASSPREPQPQHF.

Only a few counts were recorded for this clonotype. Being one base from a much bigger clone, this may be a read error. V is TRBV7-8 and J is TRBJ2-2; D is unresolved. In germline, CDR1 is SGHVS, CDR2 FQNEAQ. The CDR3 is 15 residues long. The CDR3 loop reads CAGSLQTKGPGELFF. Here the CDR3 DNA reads TGTGCCGGCAGCTTACAGACGAAGGGTCCCGGGGAGCTGTTTTTT.

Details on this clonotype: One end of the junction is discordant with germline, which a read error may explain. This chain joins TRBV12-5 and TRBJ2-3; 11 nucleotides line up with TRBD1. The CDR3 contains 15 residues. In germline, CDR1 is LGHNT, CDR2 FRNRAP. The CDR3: CVSGLGQGGTDTQYF. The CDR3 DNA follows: TGTGTTAGTGGCCTGGGACAGGGGGGAACAGATACGCAGTATTTT. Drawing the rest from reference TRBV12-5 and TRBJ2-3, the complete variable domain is DARVTQTPRHKVTEMGQEVTMRCQPILGHNTVFWYRQTMMQGLELLAYFRNRAPLDDSGMPKDRFSAEMPDATLATLKIQPSEPRDSAVYFCVSGLGQGGTDTQYFGPGTRLTVL.

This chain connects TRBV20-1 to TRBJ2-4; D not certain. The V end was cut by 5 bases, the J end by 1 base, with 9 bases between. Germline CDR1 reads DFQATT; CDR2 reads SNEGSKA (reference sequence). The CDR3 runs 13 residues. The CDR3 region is CSAWATAKNIQYF. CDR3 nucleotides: TGCAGTGCTTGGGCCACTGCCAAAAACATTCAGTACTTC.

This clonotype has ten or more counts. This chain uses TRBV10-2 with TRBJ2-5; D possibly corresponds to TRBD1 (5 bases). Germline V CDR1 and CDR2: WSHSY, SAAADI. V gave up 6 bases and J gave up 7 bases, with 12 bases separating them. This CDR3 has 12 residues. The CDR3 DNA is TGCGCCAGCAGCAGGGTGTTTGGGACCCAGTACTTC. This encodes CASSRVFGTQYF.

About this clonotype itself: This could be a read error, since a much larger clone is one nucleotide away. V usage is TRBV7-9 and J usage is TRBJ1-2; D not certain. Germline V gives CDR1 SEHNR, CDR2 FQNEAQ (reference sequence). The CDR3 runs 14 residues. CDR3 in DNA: TGTGCCAACAGCCATGGATGGGAGCACTATGGCTACACCTTC. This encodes CANSHGWEHYGYTF.